The entry below describes one TCR beta chain. Trimming stripped 4 bases from V and 4 bases from J, with 17 bases between. CDR3 size: 15 residues. Germline V gene data show CDR1 as SGDLS and CDR2 as YYNGEE. The data stem from a study of blood T cell repertoires in COVID-19. The wider study: The study drew acute and convalescent COVID-19 samples from the United States, Italy and Spain. T cells, B-cell-depleted T cells, or PBMCs supplied cDNA or gDNA.

Original methodology: Amplified reference gene primers provided the basis for estimating nucleated cell counts. The table came from immunoSEQ multiplex PCR; TCRdb's copy has only in-frame clones and leaves some out. Clonal size and the V and J genes are those of that table, whereas D and trimming came from the DNA. Of roughly 100,000 clones listed, 84% are singletons. This clonotype was sampled from a human donor in a cohort sampled during active COVID-19. The chain uses TRBV9 and TRBJ1-1; D gene ambiguous. The sequencing input was peripheral blood. CDR3 protein: CASSLRSYSSTEAFF. The DNA of the CDR3 is TGTGCCAGCAGCCTCCGTAGCTACTCCAGCACTGAAGCTTTCTTT.